The 21 T cell receptor beta chains below come from one sample, sequenced in a study of T cells after yellow fever vaccination. Via MiXCR, TCRdb re-called the 5' RACE reads, giving one row per CDR3 protein. The sample lists thousands of distinct CDR3 sequences, 5.5% to 8% occurring once. This material consisted of PBMCs, either bulk or a sorted T-cell subset (CD4+, CD8+, memory, or dextramer-sorted; not recorded which), taken roughly 15 days after the first yellow fever vaccination. These receptors were taken from a man younger than 35 who received the YFV17D yellow fever vaccine.

On this clonotype itself: A much larger clone differs from this one at a single base, so this may be a read error. The rearrangement links TRBV6-2 or TRBV6-3 to TRBJ2-1; 9 nucleotides line up with TRBD2. V lost 2 bases to trimming and J lost 3 bases; unmatched junction nucleotides: 11. Looked up from germline, CDR1 is MNHEY and CDR2 is SVGEGT. The CDR3 is 18 residues long. Written as DNA, the CDR3 is TGTGCCAGCAGTTACGGCGGAGCGGTACTAGCGGGCTACAATGAGCAGTTCTTC. It translates to CASSYGGAVLAGYNEQFF.

This clonotype was seen repeatedly, ten times or more. The chain joins TRBV6-2 or TRBV6-3 to TRBJ2-5; D perhaps matches TRBD2 (6 bases). CDR1 and CDR2 (germline): MNHEY, SVGEGT. This CDR3 is built from 15 residues. Trimming left V 5 bases short and J 4 bases short, with 17 bases between. CDR3 nucleotides: TGTGCCAGCAGTAACCCGGGGGACCGGGGAGAGACCCAGTACTTC. It is translated as CASSNPGDRGETQYF.

This clonotype has at least ten counts. The chain has TRBV10-3 and TRBJ2-1; 8 bases match TRBD2. The germline V gene has CDR1 ENHRY and CDR2 SYGVKD. The ends lost 2 bases at V and 8 bases at J; junction bases unmatched: 5. The CDR3 totals 14 residues. The CDR3 DNA reads TGTGCCATCAGTGAGGGGACTAGTATCGATGAGCAGTTCTTC. It is translated as CAISEGTSIDEQFF.

Ten or more counts support this clonotype. V usage is TRBV7-2 and J usage is TRBJ2-3; weak D call: TRBD1 (6 bases). Germline V gene sequence: CDR1 SGHTA, CDR2 FQGNSA. V was clipped by 7 bases and J by 4 bases, with 21 bases between them. The CDR3 is 16 amino acids. The DNA for the CDR3 is TGTGCCAGCATTAAGGGGGTTTGGACAACCTCAGATACGCAGTATTTT. Translated: CASIKGVWTTSDTQYF.

The table lists this clonotype with many counts. V is TRBV10-3 and J is TRBJ2-1; the match to TRBD2 covers 8 bases. This CDR3 has 17 amino acids. The junction had 10 bases not matched to a gene; V was cut back by 0 bases and J by 6 bases. The germline V gene encodes CDR1 ENHRY and CDR2 SYGVKD. The CDR3 loop is CAISESAVAGLTNEQFF. The CDR3 DNA follows: TGTGCCATCAGTGAGTCTGCCGTAGCGGGACTTACCAATGAGCAGTTCTTC.

The V gene is TRBV21-1, the J gene TRBJ2-1; the table calls TRBD1, which could not be checked here. TRBV21-1 is termed a pseudogene. This CDR3 is built from 14 residues. As DNA, the CDR3 is TGTGCCATGAGCCCCGAGCGACGGCACAATGAGCAGTTCTTC. Translation gives CAMSPERRHNEQFF.

This clonotype has a count of ten or more. The chain uses TRBV20-1 and TRBJ1-5, with D possibly being TRBD1 (6 bases). CDR3 length: 14 residues. CDR1 is DFQATT and CDR2 is SNEGSKA in the germline V gene (reference sequence). V lost 6 bases and J lost 2, with 14 bases in between. The chain's CDR3 is CSASVSGGNQPQHF. DNA of the CDR3: TGCAGTGCCAGTGTATCAGGGGGCAATCAGCCCCAGCATTTT.

This clonotype occurred many times. The chain couples TRBV4-1 to TRBJ2-7, with 10 bases identical to TRBD1. CDR1 and CDR2 (germline): MGHRA, YSYEKL. CDR3 length equals 16 residues. J gave up 2 bases and V 4 bases, and 8 bases lay outside the gene matches. DNA of the CDR3: TGCGCCAGCAGCCCGATCGGGACAGGGGCGGCCTACGAGCAGTACTTC. Its protein product is CASSPIGTGAAYEQYF.

This clonotype was found many times. The chain couples TRBV7-2 to TRBJ1-1; D not certain. This CDR3 has 13 residues. CDR1 and CDR2 (germline): SGHTA, FQGNSA. V was clipped by 5 bases and J by 7 bases, with 14 bases between them. This CDR3 is CASSTRSAGEAFF. DNA for the CDR3: TGTGCCAGCAGCACCAGATCGGCGGGTGAAGCTTTCTTT.

The chain recombines TRBV5-6 with TRBJ2-1; no firm D call. Per germline, CDR1 SGHDT and CDR2 YYEEEE. The germline V and J ends were trimmed by 4 bases and 10 bases, with 18 bases remaining between them. This CDR3 comprises 14 residues. The CDR3: CASSPGLRCWEQFF. The CDR3 nucleotides are TGTGCCAGCAGCCCCGGGCTCCGCTGCTGGGAGCAGTTCTTC.

At least ten counts were recorded for this clonotype. The DNA for the CDR3 is TGCAGTGCTAGACCCCGGCGGGGGGGGATTGACCTAGGGGCGTTTAACTATGGCTACACCTTC. It translates to CSARPRRGGIDLGAFNYGYTF. This sequence joins TRBV20-1 and TRBJ1-2; TRBD1 is a possible D gene (5 bases). Trimming removed 2 bases from V and 1 base from J, with 32 bases in between. The CDR3 runs to 21 residues. Germline lookup yields CDR1 DFQATT and CDR2 SNEGSKA (reference sequence).

By frequency in the sample, this clonotype is medium-sized. The chain joins TRBV27 to TRBJ2-1, with 9 bases matching TRBD2. The junction had 3 bases not matched to a gene; V was cut back by 2 bases and J by 4 bases. There are 15 residues in the CDR3. Germline V lookup: CDR1 MNHEY, CDR2 SMNVEV (reference sequence). The CDR3 bases are TGTGCCAGCAGTTTAATAGCGGGGGTATACAATGAGCAGTTCTTC. Its translation is CASSLIAGVYNEQFF.

This clonotype was found many times. The chain joins TRBV11-2 to TRBJ2-2; a weak D match, TRBD1 (5 bases). This CDR3 has 16 residues. Deletions cut 6 bases from V and 6 bases from J, with 20 bases between. Germline lookup yields CDR1 SGHAT and CDR2 FQNNGV. In DNA form, the CDR3 reads TGTGCCAGCAGTTCCCCGTCGGTATGGGGCCCCGGGGAGCTGTTTTTT. Translation gives CASSSPSVWGPGELFF.

This clonotype was counted many times. V gene TRBV5-1 combines with J gene TRBJ2-7, with a tentative D call TRBD2 (6 bases). The CDR3 has 15 residues. V lost 5 bases to trimming and J lost 6 bases, with 21 bases between them. The germline V gene encodes CDR1 SGHRS and CDR2 YFSETQ. The CDR3 loop reads CASSPPSGGNFEQYF. CDR3 sequence (DNA): TGCGCCAGCAGTCCACCCTCTGGCGGGAACTTCGAGCAGTACTTC. Complete variable domain (other parts from reference TRBV5-1 and TRBJ2-7): KAGVTQTPRYLIKTRGQQVTLSCSPISGHRSVSWYQQTPGQGLQFLFEYFSETQRNKGNFPGRFSGRQFSNSRSEMNVSTLELGDSALYLCASSPPSGGNFEQYFGPGTRLTVT.

In this sample, this clonotype turned up many times. This chain connects TRBV5-1 to TRBJ2-3, with 11 bases matching TRBD1. The length of the CDR3 is 18 residues. Germline V gene lookup returns CDR1 SGHRS and CDR2 YFSETQ. With 3 bases clipped from V and 5 bases from J, the junction kept 14 bases outside the gene matches. The CDR3 is CASSWTGGGYAGVDTQYF. The CDR3 nucleotides are TGCGCCAGCAGCTGGACAGGGGGCGGATATGCGGGGGTAGATACGCAGTATTTT.

The sample holds many counts of this clonotype. This sequence joins TRBV5-1 and TRBJ2-7; D is ambiguous. Germline V gives CDR1 SGHRS, CDR2 YFSETQ. The CDR3 length is 13 residues. V dropped 5 bases and J dropped 0 bases, with 9 bases sitting between them. The chain's CDR3 is CASSYGDSYEQYV. CDR3 sequence (DNA): TGCGCCAGCAGTTATGGGGACTCCTACGAGCAGTACGTC.

This clonotype was counted many times. The J gene is TRBJ2-1, the V gene TRBV27; D might be TRBD1 (6 bases). Germline CDR1 and CDR2: MNHEY and SMNVEV (reference sequence). This CDR3 spans 14 amino acids. V was pared by 10 bases and J by 6 bases, with 19 bases between. For the CDR3, the DNA is TGTGCCACCCGGACAGTACGGAGCTTCAATGAGCAGTTCTTC. Its protein is CATRTVRSFNEQFF.

This clonotype was seen ten or more times. The chain is built from TRBV11-2 and TRBJ1-1; D ambiguous. CDR3 length: 18 amino acids. Germline CDR1 and CDR2: SGHAT and FQNNGV. Trimming cost V 8 bases and J 2 bases, with 27 bases left between them. The DNA of the CDR3 is TGTGCCAGCGCTATCGACCACTTGGGGATGAGTCTAAACACTGAAGCTTTCTTT. Translation: CASAIDHLGMSLNTEAFF.

This clonotype showed up many times. V and J are TRBV6-5 and TRBJ1-2, with 9 bases that match TRBD1. In germline, CDR1 is MNHEY, CDR2 SVGAGI. V trimming: 11 bases; J trimming: 6 bases; junction bases outside the gene matches: 13. The CDR3 runs to 14 residues. CDR3 DNA sequence: TGTGCCGGGGCCCGAACCGGGACAGGGAATGGCTACACCTTC. Residues: CAGARTGTGNGYTF.

At least ten counts were recorded for this clonotype. The V gene is TRBV29-1, the J gene TRBJ2-3; D perhaps matches TRBD1 (5 bases). CDR3 length: 13 amino acids. CDR1 and CDR2 (germline): SQVTM, ANQGSEA. V lost 4 bases to trimming and J lost 4 bases, with 12 bases between them. The CDR3 nucleotides read TGCAGCGTTGCCCCAGAAGGGGCAGATACGCAGTATTTT. Its protein is CSVAPEGADTQYF.

This clonotype was found many times. The chain employs TRBV18 and TRBJ1-2, with D tentatively TRBD1 (5 bases). Germline loops: CDR1 KGHSH, CDR2 LQKENI. V lost 6 bases and J lost 3, with 17 bases in between. The CDR3 extends over 15 amino acids. CDR3 bases: TGTGCCAGCTCGCCTCGAGAAGGGGTTTACTATGGCTACACCTTC. Translation gives CASSPREGVYYGYTF.